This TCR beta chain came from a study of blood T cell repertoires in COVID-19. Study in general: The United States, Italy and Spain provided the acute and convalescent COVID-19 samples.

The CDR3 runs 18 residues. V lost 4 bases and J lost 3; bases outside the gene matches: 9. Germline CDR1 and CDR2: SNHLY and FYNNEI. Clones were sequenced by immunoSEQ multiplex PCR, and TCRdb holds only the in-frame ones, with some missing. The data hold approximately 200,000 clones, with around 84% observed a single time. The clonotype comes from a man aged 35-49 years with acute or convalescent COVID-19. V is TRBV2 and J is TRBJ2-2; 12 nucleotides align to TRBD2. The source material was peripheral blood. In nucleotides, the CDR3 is TGTGCCAGCAGTGTGACTAGCGGGGGTCTCAGAGACACCGGGGAGCTGTTTTTT. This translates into CASSVTSGGLRDTGELFF.